Sequencing of this TCR beta chain was carried out in a study of blood T cells in healthy people across ages (dated by TCRdb to between 2014 and 2017). For context, the study as a whole: Template switching captured roughly one uniquely barcoded TCR beta cDNA molecule per two T cells in model experiments. Using deep sequencing normalized with unique cDNA molecular identifiers, the study measured how TCR beta repertoire diversity changes with age. Donors were grouped into four age groups: young (average approximately 16 years), middle-aged (about 38), aged (about 60) and long-lived (approximately 81). To avoid experimental bias, donors of different ages were randomly spread across the sequencing lanes. The study analyzed two additional independent replicas of 1 million unique cDNA reads from the same blood draw for two donors, one aged 18 to 30 and one aged 80 or older.

Comment on this clonotype: Its antigen has not been determined. Nothing much larger sits one base from this clone, and base qualities are not available.

Donors were a few dozen systemically healthy Caucasian individuals from Russia aged roughly 6 to 90 years. Ten milliliters of peripheral blood were drawn from each donor into EDTA-treated Vacutainer tubes. PBMCs were isolated by Ficoll-Paque density-gradient centrifugation, with at least 6 million obtained per sample. Trizol reagent was used to extract total RNA from the PBMCs, yielding at least 6 micrograms per sample. The percentages of naive CD45RAhigh/CD27high T cells were determined by flow cytometry on a PBMC aliquot from every donor. Library preparation employed 5' RACE. Sequencing took place on an Illumina HiSeq 2500. A second PCR of roughly 7 to 11 cycles was performed with a sample-barcoded 5' primer and a J-beta primer mix. A unique molecular identifier was introduced onto each TCR beta cDNA molecule by a template-switch 5' adaptor carrying 12 random nucleotides. Each sample yielded at least 3 million CDR3-containing paired-end reads. All of the RNA was converted into first-strand cDNA using the Mint cDNA synthesis kit, with a TRBC-specific oligonucleotide serving as the primer. Following uracil-DNA glycosylase treatment, all cDNA underwent a first 18-cycle PCR with the universal primers M1SS and BC2_uni_R. Per the authors' processing: Normalization of each sample was performed by random selection of 1 million high-quality reads, each carrying a distinct molecular identifier. Instead of being binned into consensus sequences, reads with shared molecular identifiers were discarded. MiTCR, with a Q25 quality threshold and the strictest error-elimination algorithm, was used for CDR3 identification, clonotype clustering and error correction. Lower-bound total TCR beta diversity was estimated with a nonparametric unseen species model using Euler transformation. In-frame beta chains were kept once TCRdb had trimmed the public reads at Q25 with fastp and called clones with MiXCR. Each CDR3 protein appears once, grouped with its most common genes and DNA. The V and J calls were determined by TCRdb, not by the authors. Here the sample has around 320,000 distinct CDR3 sequences; roughly 26% occur a single time. Roughly 28% of the sample rests with the top ten.

Study-level results and caveats: Because donor CMV infection status was unknown, age-related changes in expanded clonotypes were potentially confounded. Bulk unsorted PBMC profiling prevented conclusive comparison of naive and antigen-experienced compartments. Compared with the aged group, the long-lived group had more naive CD4+ T cells, fewer expanded clones and increased TCR diversity, suggesting age selection. There was a strong correlation between observed TCR beta diversity and the percentage of naive T cells measured by flow cytometry. Observed TCR beta diversity per million T cells fell roughly linearly with age, and a significant reduction was already apparent by age around 44. Estimates of total diversity from one million sequenced T cells were regarded as lower bounds and underestimates.

The TCR was taken from a woman in her seventies in good health. The sample taken for sequencing was blood.

The bases are TGCGCCAGCAGCCGGTCGGGGACGGCGTTTAATGAAAAACTGTTTTTT. Its protein is CASSRSGTAFNEKLFF. The chain employs TRBV4-3 and TRBJ1-4; TRBD1 is perhaps the D gene, given 5 matching bases. Taken from cysteine to phenylalanine, the CDR3 has 16 residues. Left in the record is the CDR3 DNA by itself, 48 bases read in frame from the first base. From a lookup of the germline V gene, CDR1 and CDR2 are LGHNA and YSLEER. Trimming costs V 4 bases and J 4 bases, and their ends lie 16 bases apart.